This is a list of T cell receptor beta chains from one sample in a study of shared T cell receptors in the human thymus. TCRdb's table, derived via immunoSEQ multiplex PCR, lists solely in-frame clones and lacks some. The sample has about 730,000 clones; approximately 85% are singletons. The same data also contributed to another study, on human thymus T cells.

Material: thymocytes. Every receptor here comes from a girl under two years old with a congenital heart defect. Both conserved end residues are part of each CDR3. A D gene is named only where the DNA matches it firmly. Clone size is stated in some rows and not others, as once, few, many or a class when expanded.

d_gene: TRBD1; abundance: NA; j_gene: TRBJ1-2; v_gene: TRBV19; CDR3aa: CASRQGHNYGYTF; CDR3nt: TGTGCCAGTAGACAGGGGCATAACTATGGCTACACCTTC
d_gene: NA; abundance: NA; j_gene: TRBJ1-1; v_gene: TRBV7-2; CDR3aa: CASSNLGGGHTEAFF; CDR3nt: TGTGCCAGCAGCAACCTTGGGGGGGGGCACACTGAAGCTTTCTTT
d_gene: NA; abundance: NA; j_gene: TRBJ2-7; v_gene: TRBV2; CDR3aa: CASSARTHRPHYEQYF; CDR3nt: TGTGCCAGCAGTGCCCGGACACATCGCCCTCACTACGAGCAGTACTTC
d_gene: NA; abundance: NA; j_gene: TRBJ1-2; v_gene: TRBV6-5; CDR3aa: CASSYGTYGYTF; CDR3nt: TGTGCCAGCAGTTACGGCACCTATGGCTACACCTTC
d_gene: TRBD1; abundance: NA; j_gene: TRBJ1-4; v_gene: TRBV7-6; CDR3aa: CASSLSRGLDEKLFF; CDR3nt: TGTGCCAGCAGCTTAAGTAGGGGGCTGGATGAAAAACTGTTTTTT
d_gene: NA; abundance: NA; j_gene: TRBJ1-1; v_gene: TRBV9; CDR3aa: CASSAANGVEAFF; CDR3nt: TGTGCCAGCAGCGCAGCCAACGGGGTTGAAGCTTTCTTT
d_gene: NA; abundance: NA; j_gene: TRBJ2-2; v_gene: TRBV9; CDR3aa: CASSVGAVYLGELFF; CDR3nt: TGTGCCAGCAGCGTGGGGGCAGTTTACCTCGGGGAGCTGTTTTTT
d_gene: NA; abundance: NA; j_gene: TRBJ1-6; v_gene: TRBV18; CDR3aa: CASSPRRAGDSPLHF; CDR3nt: TGTGCCAGCTCACCAAGGAGGGCCGGGGATTCACCCCTCCACTTT
d_gene: NA; abundance: NA; j_gene: TRBJ1-1; v_gene: TRBV4-1; CDR3aa: CASSQGIDIRAFF; CDR3nt: TGCGCCAGCAGCCAAGGGATTGACATCCGAGCTTTCTTT
d_gene: TRBD1; abundance: NA; j_gene: TRBJ1-4; v_gene: TRBV7-9; CDR3aa: CASSLNDRGLGKLFF; CDR3nt: TGTGCCAGCAGCTTAAACGACAGGGGGTTAGGAAAACTGTTTTTT
d_gene: TRBD1; abundance: NA; j_gene: TRBJ2-7; v_gene: TRBV4-1; CDR3aa: CASSRTGTASYEQYF; CDR3nt: TGCGCCAGCAGCCGGACCGGGACAGCGTCCTACGAGCAGTACTTC
d_gene: NA; abundance: NA; j_gene: TRBJ2-7; v_gene: TRBV2; CDR3aa: CASSGRGFSYEQYF; CDR3nt: TGTGCCAGCAGTGGTCGGGGGTTCTCCTACGAGCAGTACTTC
d_gene: TRBD2; abundance: NA; j_gene: TRBJ2-5; v_gene: TRBV29-1; CDR3aa: CSVRSSGGMGAKETQYF; CDR3nt: TGCAGCGTTAGGTCAAGCGGGGGGATGGGGGCCAAAGAGACCCAGTACTTC
d_gene: TRBD1; abundance: NA; j_gene: TRBJ1-6; v_gene: TRBV2; CDR3aa: CASSEQGDSPLHF; CDR3nt: TGTGCCAGCAGTGAACAGGGGGATTCACCCCTCCACTTT
d_gene: NA; abundance: NA; j_gene: TRBJ1-2; v_gene: TRBV4-3; CDR3aa: CASSQDRPIAGYTF; CDR3nt: TGCGCCAGCAGCCAAGATCGACCAATAGCGGGCTACACCTTC
d_gene: TRBD1; abundance: NA; j_gene: TRBJ2-1; v_gene: TRBV18; CDR3aa: CASSPEGQGPNEQFF; CDR3nt: TGTGCCAGCTCACCCGAAGGACAGGGGCCCAATGAGCAGTTCTTC
d_gene: TRBD1; abundance: NA; j_gene: TRBJ1-5; v_gene: TRBV28; CDR3aa: CASIAKRPGQGRRYSNQPQHF; CDR3nt: TGTGCCAGCATTGCGAAACGACCGGGACAGGGAAGGCGGTATAGCAATCAGCCCCAGCATTTT
d_gene: TRBD1; abundance: NA; j_gene: TRBJ1-4; v_gene: TRBV5-1; CDR3aa: CASSLLQGQNEKLFF; CDR3nt: TGCGCCAGCAGCTTGTTACAGGGGCAAAATGAAAAACTGTTTTTT
d_gene: TRBD2; abundance: NA; j_gene: TRBJ2-1; v_gene: TRBV5-1; CDR3aa: CASRPPGLAGGNEQFF; CDR3nt: TGCGCCAGCAGGCCCCCCGGACTAGCGGGGGGGAATGAGCAGTTCTTC
d_gene: NA; abundance: NA; j_gene: TRBJ1-2; v_gene: TRBV6-5; CDR3aa: CASRTDGGYTF; CDR3nt: TGTGCCAGCAGGACAGATGGTGGCTACACCTTC
d_gene: TRBD1; abundance: NA; j_gene: TRBJ2-4; v_gene: TRBV7-6; CDR3aa: CASSLGEEGQLKNIQYF; CDR3nt: TGTGCCAGCAGCTTAGGGGAAGAGGGACAGTTAAAAAACATTCAGTACTTC
d_gene: TRBD1; abundance: NA; j_gene: TRBJ1-2; v_gene: TRBV7-7; CDR3aa: CASSPPTGLVGYGYTF; CDR3nt: TGTGCTAGCAGCCCACCGACAGGGCTTGTTGGCTATGGCTACACCTTC
d_gene: NA; abundance: NA; j_gene: TRBJ2-1; v_gene: TRBV15; CDR3aa: CATSRAGEPSYNEQFF; CDR3nt: TGTGCCACCAGCAGAGCAGGCGAACCCTCCTACAATGAGCAGTTCTTC
d_gene: TRBD2; abundance: NA; j_gene: TRBJ2-6; v_gene: TRBV6-4; CDR3aa: CASSDSLGGSNVLTF; CDR3nt: TGTGCCAGCAGTGACAGTCTGGGGGGGTCCAACGTCCTGACTTTC
d_gene: NA; abundance: NA; j_gene: TRBJ1-2; v_gene: TRBV4-1; CDR3aa: CASSQETADGYTF; CDR3nt: TGCGCCAGCAGCCAAGAAACGGCGGATGGCTACACCTTC
d_gene: NA; abundance: NA; j_gene: TRBJ2-7; v_gene: TRBV28; CDR3aa: CASTFHRENYEQYF; CDR3nt: TGTGCCAGCACCTTCCACAGGGAAAACTACGAGCAGTACTTC
d_gene: NA; abundance: once; j_gene: TRBJ2-2; v_gene: TRBV4-3; CDR3aa: CASSQVRASESSGELFF; CDR3nt: TGCGCCAGCAGCCAAGTTCGGGCTAGCGAGAGCTCCGGGGAGCTGTTTTTT
d_gene: TRBD1; abundance: few; j_gene: TRBJ2-2; v_gene: TRBV7-8; CDR3aa: CASSANRGMKGDTGELFF; CDR3nt: TGTGCCAGCAGCGCTAACAGGGGGATGAAGGGGGACACCGGGGAGCTGTTTTTT
d_gene: NA; abundance: NA; j_gene: TRBJ1-2; v_gene: TRBV4-1; CDR3aa: CASSVQGSPNYGYTF; CDR3nt: TGCGCCAGCAGCGTCCAGGGATCCCCTAACTATGGCTACACCTTC